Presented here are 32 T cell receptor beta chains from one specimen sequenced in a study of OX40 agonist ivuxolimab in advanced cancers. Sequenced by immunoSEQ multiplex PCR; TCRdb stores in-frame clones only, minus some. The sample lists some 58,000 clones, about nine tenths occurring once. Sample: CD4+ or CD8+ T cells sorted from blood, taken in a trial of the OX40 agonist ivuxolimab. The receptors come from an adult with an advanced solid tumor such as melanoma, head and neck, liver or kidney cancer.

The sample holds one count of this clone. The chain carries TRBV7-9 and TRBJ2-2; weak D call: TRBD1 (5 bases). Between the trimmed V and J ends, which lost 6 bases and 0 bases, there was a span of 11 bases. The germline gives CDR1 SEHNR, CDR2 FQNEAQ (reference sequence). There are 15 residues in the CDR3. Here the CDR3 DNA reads TGTGCCAGCAGTCGACAGCCTGCGAACACCGGGGAGCTGTTTTTT. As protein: CASSRQPANTGELFF.

The CDR3 DNA reads TGTGCCAGCAGTTTAGAAGGGACAGGGGCCTACGAGCAGTACTTC. The encoded protein is CASSLEGTGAYEQYF. V gene TRBV28 combines with J gene TRBJ2-7; TRBD1 matches 10 bases. The ends lost 2 bases at V and 2 bases at J; junction bases unmatched: 3. Germline V gives CDR1 MDHEN, CDR2 SYDVKM. CDR3 length: 15 residues.

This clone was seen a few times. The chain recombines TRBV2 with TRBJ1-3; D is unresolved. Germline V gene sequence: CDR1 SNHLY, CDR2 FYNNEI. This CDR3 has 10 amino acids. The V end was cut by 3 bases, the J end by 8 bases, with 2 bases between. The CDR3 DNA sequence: TGTGCCAGCAGTGACTACACCATATATTTT. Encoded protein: CASSDYTIYF. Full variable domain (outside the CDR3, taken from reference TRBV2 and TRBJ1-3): EPEVTQTPSHQVTQMGQEVILRCVPISNHLYFYWYRQILGQKVEFLVSFYNNEISEKSEIFDDQFSVERPDGSNFTLKIRSTKLEDSAMYFCASSDYTIYFGEGSWLTVV.

The CDR3 DNA follows: TGCAGCGTACAGGATTACACAGATACGCAGTATTTT. Translating it yields CSVQDYTDTQYF. The V and J genes are TRBV29-1 and TRBJ2-3, with D perhaps matching TRBD1 (5 bases). Between the trimmed V and J ends, which lost 6 bases and 2 bases, there was a span of 9 bases. Germline assignment: CDR1 SQVTM and CDR2 ANQGSEA. The CDR3 runs 12 residues.

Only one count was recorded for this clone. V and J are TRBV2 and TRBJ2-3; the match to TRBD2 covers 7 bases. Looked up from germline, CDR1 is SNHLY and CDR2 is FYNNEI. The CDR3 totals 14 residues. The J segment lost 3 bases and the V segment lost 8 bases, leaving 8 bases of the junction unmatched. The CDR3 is CASGRADGTDTQYF. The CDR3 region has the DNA TGTGCCAGCGGGAGGGCCGATGGAACAGATACGCAGTATTTT.

The CDR3 bases are TGTGCCAGCAGCCAAGGAGGGTACGGACAAGAGACCCAGTACTTC. Its translation: CASSQGGYGQETQYF. The V gene is TRBV4-2, the J gene TRBJ2-5; D might be TRBD2 (5 bases). The germline V gene encodes CDR1 LGHNA and CDR2 YNFKEQ. The CDR3 contains 15 residues. V was clipped by 1 base and J by 2 bases, with 11 bases between them.

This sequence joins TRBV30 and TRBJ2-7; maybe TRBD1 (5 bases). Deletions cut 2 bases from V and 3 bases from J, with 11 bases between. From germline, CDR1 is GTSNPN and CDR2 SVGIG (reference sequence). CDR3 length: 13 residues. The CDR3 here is CAWSRGINYEQYF. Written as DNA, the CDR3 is TGTGCCTGGAGTAGGGGAATAAACTACGAGCAGTACTTC.

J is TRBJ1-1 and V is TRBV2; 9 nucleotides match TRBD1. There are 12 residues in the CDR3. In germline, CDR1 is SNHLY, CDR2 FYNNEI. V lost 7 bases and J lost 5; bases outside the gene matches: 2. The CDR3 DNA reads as TGTGCCAGCAAGGGACAGGGTACTGAAGCTTTCTTT. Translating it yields CASKGQGTEAFF.

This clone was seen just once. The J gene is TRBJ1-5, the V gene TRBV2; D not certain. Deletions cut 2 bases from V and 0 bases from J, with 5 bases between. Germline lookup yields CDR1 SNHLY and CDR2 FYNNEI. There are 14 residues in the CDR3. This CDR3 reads CASSETVSNQPQHF. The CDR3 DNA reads TGTGCCAGCAGTGAAACAGTTAGCAATCAGCCCCAGCATTTT.

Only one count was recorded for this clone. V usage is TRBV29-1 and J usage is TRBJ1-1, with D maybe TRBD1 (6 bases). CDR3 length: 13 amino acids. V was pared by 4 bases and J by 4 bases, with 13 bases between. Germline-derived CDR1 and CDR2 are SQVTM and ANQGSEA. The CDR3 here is CSVVRQEGTEAFF. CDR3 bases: TGCAGCGTTGTACGACAGGAGGGCACTGAAGCTTTCTTT.

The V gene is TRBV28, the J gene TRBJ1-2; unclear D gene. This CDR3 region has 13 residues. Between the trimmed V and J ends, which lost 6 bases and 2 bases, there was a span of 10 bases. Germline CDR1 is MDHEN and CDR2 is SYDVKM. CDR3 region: CASSLGLNYGYTF. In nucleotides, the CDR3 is TGTGCCAGCAGCTTGGGTCTGAACTATGGCTACACCTTC.

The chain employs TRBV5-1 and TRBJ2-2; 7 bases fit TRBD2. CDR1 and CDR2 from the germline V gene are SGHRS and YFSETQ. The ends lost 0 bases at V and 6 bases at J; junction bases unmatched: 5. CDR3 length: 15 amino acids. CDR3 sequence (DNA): TGCGCCAGCAGCTTGGCTCCTAGCGGTTCCGGGGAGCTGTTTTTT. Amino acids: CASSLAPSGSGELFF.

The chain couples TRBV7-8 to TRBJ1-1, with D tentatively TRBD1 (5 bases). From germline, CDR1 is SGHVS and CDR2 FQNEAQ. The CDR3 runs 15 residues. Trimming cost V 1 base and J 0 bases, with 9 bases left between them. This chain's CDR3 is CASSLVTGLNTEAFF. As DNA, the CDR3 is TGTGCCAGCAGCTTAGTTACAGGCCTGAACACTGAAGCTTTCTTT.

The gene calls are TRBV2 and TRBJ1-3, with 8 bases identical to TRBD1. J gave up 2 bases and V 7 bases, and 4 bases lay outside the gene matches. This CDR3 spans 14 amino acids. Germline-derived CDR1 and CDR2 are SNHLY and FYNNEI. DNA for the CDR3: TGTGCCAGCATGAAGGACAGGGCTGGAAACACCATATATTTT. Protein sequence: CASMKDRAGNTIYF. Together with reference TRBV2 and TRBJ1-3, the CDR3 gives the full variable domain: EPEVTQTPSHQVTQMGQEVILRCVPISNHLYFYWYRQILGQKVEFLVSFYNNEISEKSEIFDDQFSVERPDGSNFTLKIRSTKLEDSAMYFCASMKDRAGNTIYFGEGSWLTVV.

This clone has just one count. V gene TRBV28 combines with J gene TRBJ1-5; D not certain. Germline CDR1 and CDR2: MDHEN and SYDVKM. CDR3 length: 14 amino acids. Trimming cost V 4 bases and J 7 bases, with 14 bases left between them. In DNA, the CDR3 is TGTGCCAGCAGTTCGCCCCCCGAGAAGCAGCCCCAGCATTTT. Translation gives CASSSPPEKQPQHF.

The CDR3 DNA sequence: TGTGCCAGCAGCTTACCGGGGTTTAACACCGGGGAGCTGTTTTTT. Its protein product is CASSLPGFNTGELFF. J is TRBJ2-2 and V is TRBV7-6; D perhaps matches TRBD2 (5 bases). The ends were cut back, 2 bases at V and 2 bases at J, with 9 bases in the middle. Per germline, CDR1 SGHVS and CDR2 FNYEAQ. CDR3 length equals 15 residues. The variable domain in full, with the rest retrieved from reference TRBV7-6 and TRBJ2-2, is GAGVSQSPRYKVTKRGQDVALRCDPISGHVSLYWYRQALGQGPEFLTYFNYEAQQDKSGLPNDRFSAERPEGSISTLTIQRTEQRDSAMYRCASSLPGFNTGELFFGEGSRLTVL.

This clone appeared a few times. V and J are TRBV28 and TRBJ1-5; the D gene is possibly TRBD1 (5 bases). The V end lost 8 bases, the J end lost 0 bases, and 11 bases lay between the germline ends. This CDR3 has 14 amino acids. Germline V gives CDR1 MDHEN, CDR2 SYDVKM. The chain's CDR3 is CASVLGGSNQPQHF. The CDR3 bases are TGTGCCAGCGTCTTGGGGGGTAGCAATCAGCCCCAGCATTTT.

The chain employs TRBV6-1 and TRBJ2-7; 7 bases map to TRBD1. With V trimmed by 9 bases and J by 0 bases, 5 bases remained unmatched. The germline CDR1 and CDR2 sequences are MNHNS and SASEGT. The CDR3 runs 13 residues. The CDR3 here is CASTDRISYEQYF. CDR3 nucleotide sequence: TGTGCCAGTACGGACAGGATCTCCTACGAGCAGTACTTC.

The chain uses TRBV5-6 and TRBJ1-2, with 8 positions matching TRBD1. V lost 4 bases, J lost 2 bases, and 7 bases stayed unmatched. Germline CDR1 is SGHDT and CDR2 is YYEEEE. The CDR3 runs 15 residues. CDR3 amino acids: CASSTTNRGNYGYTF. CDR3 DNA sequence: TGTGCCAGCAGCACAACGAACAGGGGGAACTATGGCTACACCTTC.

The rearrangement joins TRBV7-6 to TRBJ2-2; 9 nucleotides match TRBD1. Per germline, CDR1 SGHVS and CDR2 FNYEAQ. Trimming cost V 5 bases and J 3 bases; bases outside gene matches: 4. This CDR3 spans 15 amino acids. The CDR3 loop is CASSGRTGDTGELFF. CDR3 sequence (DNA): TGTGCCAGCAGCGGAAGGACAGGGGACACCGGGGAGCTGTTTTTT.

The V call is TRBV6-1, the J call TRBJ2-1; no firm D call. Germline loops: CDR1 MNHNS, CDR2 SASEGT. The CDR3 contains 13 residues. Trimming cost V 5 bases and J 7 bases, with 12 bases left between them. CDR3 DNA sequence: TGTGCCAGCAGTCAAGAATTGGCGAATGAGCAGTTCTTC. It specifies CASSQELANEQFF.

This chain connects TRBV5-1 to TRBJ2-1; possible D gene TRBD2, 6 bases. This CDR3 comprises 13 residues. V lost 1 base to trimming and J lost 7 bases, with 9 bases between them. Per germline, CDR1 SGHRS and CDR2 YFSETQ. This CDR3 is CASSLREWNEQFF. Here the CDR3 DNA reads TGCGCCAGCAGCTTGCGGGAGTGGAATGAGCAGTTCTTC.

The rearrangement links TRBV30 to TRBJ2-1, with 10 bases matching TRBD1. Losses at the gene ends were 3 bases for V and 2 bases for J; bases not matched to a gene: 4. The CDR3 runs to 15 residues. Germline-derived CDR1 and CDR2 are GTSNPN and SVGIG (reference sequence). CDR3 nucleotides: TGTGCCTGGAGACCCGGGACAGGGGCCTACAATGAGCAGTTCTTC. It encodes CAWRPGTGAYNEQFF.

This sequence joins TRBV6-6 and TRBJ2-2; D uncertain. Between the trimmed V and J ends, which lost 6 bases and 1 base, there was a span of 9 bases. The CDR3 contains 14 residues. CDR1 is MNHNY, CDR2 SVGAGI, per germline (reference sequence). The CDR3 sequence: CASSPQGNTGELFF. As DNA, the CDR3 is TGTGCCAGCAGCCCCCAAGGGAACACCGGGGAGCTGTTTTTT.

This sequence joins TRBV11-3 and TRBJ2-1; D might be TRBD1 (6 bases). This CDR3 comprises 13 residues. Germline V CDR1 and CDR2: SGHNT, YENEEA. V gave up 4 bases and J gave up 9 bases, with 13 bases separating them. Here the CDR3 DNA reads TGTGCCAGCAGCTCCCAACAGGGTAGTGAGCAGTTCTTC. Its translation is CASSSQQGSEQFF.

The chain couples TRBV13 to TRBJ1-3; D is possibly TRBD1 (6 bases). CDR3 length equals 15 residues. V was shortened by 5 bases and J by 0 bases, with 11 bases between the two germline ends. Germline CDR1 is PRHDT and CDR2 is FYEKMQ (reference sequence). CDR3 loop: CASSQLQGSGNTIYF. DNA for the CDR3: TGTGCCAGCAGCCAACTACAGGGCTCTGGAAACACCATATATTTT.

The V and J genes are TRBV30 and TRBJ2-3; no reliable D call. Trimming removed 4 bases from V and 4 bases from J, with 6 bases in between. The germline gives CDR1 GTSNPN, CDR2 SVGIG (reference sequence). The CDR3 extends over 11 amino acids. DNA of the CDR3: TGTGCCTGGACAGTATCAGATACGCAGTATTTT. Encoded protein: CAWTVSDTQYF.

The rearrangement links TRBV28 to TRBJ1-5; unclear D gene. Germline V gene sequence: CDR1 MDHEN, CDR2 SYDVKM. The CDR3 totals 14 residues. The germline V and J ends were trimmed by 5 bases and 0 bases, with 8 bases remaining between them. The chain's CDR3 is CASSVGNSNQPQHF. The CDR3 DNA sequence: TGTGCCAGCAGTGTGGGTAATAGCAATCAGCCCCAGCATTTT.

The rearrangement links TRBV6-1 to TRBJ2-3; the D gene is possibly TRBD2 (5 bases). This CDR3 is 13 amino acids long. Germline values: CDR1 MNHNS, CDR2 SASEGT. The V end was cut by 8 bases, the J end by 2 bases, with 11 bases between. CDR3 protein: CASGTDYTDTQYF. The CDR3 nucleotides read TGTGCCAGCGGTACAGACTACACAGATACGCAGTATTTT.

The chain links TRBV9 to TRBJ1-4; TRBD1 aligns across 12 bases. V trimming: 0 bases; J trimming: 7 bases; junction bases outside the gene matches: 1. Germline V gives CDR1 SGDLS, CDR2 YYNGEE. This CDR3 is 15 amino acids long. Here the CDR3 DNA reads TGTGCCAGCAGCGTAGGGGACAGGGGGCCTGAAAAACTGTTTTTT. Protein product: CASSVGDRGPEKLFF.

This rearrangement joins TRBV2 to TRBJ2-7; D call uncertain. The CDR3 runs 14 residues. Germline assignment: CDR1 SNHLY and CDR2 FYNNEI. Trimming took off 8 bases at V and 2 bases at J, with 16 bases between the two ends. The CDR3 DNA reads TGTGCCAGCCAAACGCAGGTCGGAGCCTACGAGCAGTACTTC. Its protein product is CASQTQVGAYEQYF.

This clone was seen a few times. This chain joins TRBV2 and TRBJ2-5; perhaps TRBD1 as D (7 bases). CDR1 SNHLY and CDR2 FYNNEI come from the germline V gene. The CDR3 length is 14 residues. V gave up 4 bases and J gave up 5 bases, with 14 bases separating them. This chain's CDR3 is CASSVWRGPETQYF. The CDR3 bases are TGTGCCAGCAGTGTGTGGAGGGGGCCGGAGACCCAGTACTTC. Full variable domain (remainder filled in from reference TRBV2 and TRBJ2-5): EPEVTQTPSHQVTQMGQEVILRCVPISNHLYFYWYRQILGQKVEFLVSFYNNEISEKSEIFDDQFSVERPDGSNFTLKIRSTKLEDSAMYFCASSVWRGPETQYFGPGTRLLVL.